Sequencing of this T cell receptor beta chain was carried out in a study of T cell responses to AZD1222 COVID-19 vaccine. Across the whole study: Second-dose recipients at about 4 or about 12 weeks were treated as one pooled group. General observations from the study: Nearly half of unique spike-specific TCRs reportedly avoided B.1.351 and B.1.1.7 mutated regions. Females outnumbered males among donors, who were mostly white British; clonal diversity was possibly underestimated.

Only one count was recorded for this clone. Its antigen is currently unknown. Clones were sequenced by immunoSEQ multiplex PCR, and TCRdb holds only the in-frame ones, with some missing. Here the sample spans 140,000 to 150,000 clones, 85% to 90% being singletons. Looked up from germline, CDR1 is LGHDT and CDR2 is YNNKEL (reference sequence). The CDR3 spans 17 residues. Germline trimming cut 2 bases from V and 0 bases from J; bases unmatched to any gene: 8. Source: peripheral blood, taken on day 0 of AZD1222 vaccination. The chain joins TRBV3-1 (or the pseudogene TRBV3-2) to TRBJ1-1; 8 bases match TRBD1. The origin of this receptor is an adult in good health. CDR3 sequence (DNA): TGTGCCAGCAGCCAAACCGGACAGGGTTATCTGAACACTGAAGCTTTCTTT. It encodes CASSQTGQGYLNTEAFF.